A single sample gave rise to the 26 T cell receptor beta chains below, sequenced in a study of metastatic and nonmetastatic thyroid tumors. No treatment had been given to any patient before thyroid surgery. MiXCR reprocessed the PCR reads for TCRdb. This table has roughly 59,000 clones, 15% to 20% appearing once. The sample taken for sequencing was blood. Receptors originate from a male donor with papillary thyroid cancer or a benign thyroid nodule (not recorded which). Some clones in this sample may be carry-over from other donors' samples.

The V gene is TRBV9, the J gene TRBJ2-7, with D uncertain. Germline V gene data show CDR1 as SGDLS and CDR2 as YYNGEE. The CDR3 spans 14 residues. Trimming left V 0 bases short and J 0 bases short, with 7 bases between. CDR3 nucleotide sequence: TGTGCCAGCAGCGTAGCGGCTAGCTCCTACGAGCAGTACTTC. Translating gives CASSVAASSYEQYF.

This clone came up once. CDR3 protein: CASSASGTGNTIYF. Written as DNA, the CDR3 is TGCGCCAGCAGCGCCTCAGGGACTGGAAACACCATATATTTT. The J gene is TRBJ1-3, the V gene TRBV5-1; D is perhaps TRBD1 (5 bases). V lost 4 bases and J 2 bases, leaving 10 bases between the germline ends. CDR1 and CDR2 (germline): SGHRS, YFSETQ. The CDR3 is made up of 14 amino acids.

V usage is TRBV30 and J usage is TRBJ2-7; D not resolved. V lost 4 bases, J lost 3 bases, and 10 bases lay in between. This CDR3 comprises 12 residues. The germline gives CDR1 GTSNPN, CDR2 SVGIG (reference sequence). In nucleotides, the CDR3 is TGTGCCTGGAATAGAGAAAACTACGAGCAGTACTTC. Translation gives CAWNRENYEQYF. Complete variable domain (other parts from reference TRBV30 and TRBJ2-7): SQTIHQWPATLVQPVGSPLSLECTVEGTSNPNLYWYRQAAGRGLQLLFYSVGIGQISSEVPQNLSASRPQDRQFILSSKKLLLSDSGFYLCAWNRENYEQYFGPGTRLTVT.

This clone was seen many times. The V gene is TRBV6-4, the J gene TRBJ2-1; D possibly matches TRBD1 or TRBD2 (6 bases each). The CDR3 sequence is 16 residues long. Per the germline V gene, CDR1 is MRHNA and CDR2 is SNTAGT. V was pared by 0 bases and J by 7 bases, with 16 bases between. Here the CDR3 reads CASSDSGGGSGNEQFF. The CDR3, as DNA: TGTGCCAGCAGTGACTCGGGGGGCGGCTCGGGAAATGAGCAGTTCTTC.

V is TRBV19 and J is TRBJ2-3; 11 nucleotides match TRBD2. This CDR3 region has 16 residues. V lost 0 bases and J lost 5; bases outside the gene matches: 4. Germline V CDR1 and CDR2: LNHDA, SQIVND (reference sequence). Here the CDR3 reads CASSIEGLAERDTQYF. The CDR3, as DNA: TGTGCCAGTAGTATAGAGGGACTAGCGGAAAGAGATACGCAGTATTTT.

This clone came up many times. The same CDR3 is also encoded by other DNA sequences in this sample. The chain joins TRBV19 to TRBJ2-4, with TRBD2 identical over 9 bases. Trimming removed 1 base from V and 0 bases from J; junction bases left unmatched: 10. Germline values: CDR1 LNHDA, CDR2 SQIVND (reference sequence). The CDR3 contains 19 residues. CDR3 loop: CASSIGRLAGILAKNIQYF. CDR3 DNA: TGTGCCAGTAGTATAGGTCGTCTAGCGGGAATCCTAGCCAAAAACATTCAGTACTTC.

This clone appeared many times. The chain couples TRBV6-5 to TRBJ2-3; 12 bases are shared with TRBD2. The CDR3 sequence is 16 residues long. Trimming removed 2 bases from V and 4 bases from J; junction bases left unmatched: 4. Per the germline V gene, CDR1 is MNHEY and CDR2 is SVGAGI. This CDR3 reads CASSYRASGRADTQYF. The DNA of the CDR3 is TGTGCCAGCAGTTACAGGGCTAGCGGGAGGGCAGATACGCAGTATTTT.

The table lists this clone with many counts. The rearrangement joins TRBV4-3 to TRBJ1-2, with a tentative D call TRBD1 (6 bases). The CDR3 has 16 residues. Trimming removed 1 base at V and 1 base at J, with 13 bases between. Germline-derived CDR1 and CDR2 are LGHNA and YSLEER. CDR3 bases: TGCGCCAGCAGCCAAGGATTAGGGGGGCTTAACTATGGCTACACCTTC. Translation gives CASSQGLGGLNYGYTF.

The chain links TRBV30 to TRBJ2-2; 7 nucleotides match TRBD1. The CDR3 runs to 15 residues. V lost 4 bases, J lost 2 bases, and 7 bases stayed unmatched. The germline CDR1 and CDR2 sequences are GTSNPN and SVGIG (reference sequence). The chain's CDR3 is CAWTSGTANTGELFF. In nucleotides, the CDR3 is TGTGCCTGGACCTCCGGGACAGCCAACACCGGGGAGCTGTTTTTT.

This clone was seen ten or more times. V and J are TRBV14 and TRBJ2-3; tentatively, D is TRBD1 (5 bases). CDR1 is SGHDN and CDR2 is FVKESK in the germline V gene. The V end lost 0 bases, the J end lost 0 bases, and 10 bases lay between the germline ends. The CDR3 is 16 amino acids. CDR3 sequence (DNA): TGTGCCAGCAGCCAAGATATTGGGGCGAGCACAGATACGCAGTATTTT. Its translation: CASSQDIGASTDTQYF.

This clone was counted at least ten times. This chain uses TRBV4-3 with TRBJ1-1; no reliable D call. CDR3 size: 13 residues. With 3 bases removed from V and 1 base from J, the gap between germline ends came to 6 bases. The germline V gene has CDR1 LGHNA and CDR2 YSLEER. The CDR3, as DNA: TGCGCCAGCAGCCAGACGGGGAACACTGAAGCTTTCTTT. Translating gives CASSQTGNTEAFF.

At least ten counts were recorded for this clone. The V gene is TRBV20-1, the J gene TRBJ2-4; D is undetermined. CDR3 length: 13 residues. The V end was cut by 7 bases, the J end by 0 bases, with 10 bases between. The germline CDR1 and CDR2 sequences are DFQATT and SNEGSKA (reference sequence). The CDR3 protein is CSVQRLAKNIQYF. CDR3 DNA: TGCAGTGTCCAGCGATTAGCCAAAAACATTCAGTACTTC.

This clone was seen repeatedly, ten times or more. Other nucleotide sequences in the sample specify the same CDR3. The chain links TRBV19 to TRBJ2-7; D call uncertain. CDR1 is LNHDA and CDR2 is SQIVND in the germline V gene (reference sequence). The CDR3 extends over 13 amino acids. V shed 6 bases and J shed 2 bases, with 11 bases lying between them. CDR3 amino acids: CASSEDGTYEQYF. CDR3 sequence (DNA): TGTGCCAGTAGCGAGGACGGTACCTACGAGCAGTACTTC.

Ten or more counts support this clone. CDR3 sequence (DNA): TGCAGTGCTAGAGATCTAAGGGGAAGGAAACTCGGTGGGGGCTACACCTTC. It is translated as CSARDLRGRKLGGGYTF. This chain joins TRBV20-1 and TRBJ1-2, with D maybe TRBD1 (5 bases). With 0 bases removed from V and 8 bases from J, the gap between germline ends came to 25 bases. Germline CDR1 DFQATT, CDR2 SNEGSKA (reference sequence). The CDR3 consists of 17 residues.

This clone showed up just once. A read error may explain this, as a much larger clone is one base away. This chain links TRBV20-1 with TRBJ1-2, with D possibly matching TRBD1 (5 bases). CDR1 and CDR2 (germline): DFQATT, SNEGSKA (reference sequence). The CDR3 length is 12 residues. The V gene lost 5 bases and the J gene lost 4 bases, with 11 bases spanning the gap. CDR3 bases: TGCAGTGCTGTGGGGACCGCCTATGGCTACACCTTC. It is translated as CSAVGTAYGYTF.

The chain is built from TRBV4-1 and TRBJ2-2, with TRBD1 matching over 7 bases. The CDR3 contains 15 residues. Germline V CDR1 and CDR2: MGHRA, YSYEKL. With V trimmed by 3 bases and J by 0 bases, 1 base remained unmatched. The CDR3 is CASSQTGSNTGELFF. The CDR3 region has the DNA TGCGCCAGCAGCCAGACAGGGTCGAACACCGGGGAGCTGTTTTTT.

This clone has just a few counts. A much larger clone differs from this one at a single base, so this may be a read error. CDR3 nucleotide sequence: TGTGCCAGCAGCGAGACAGGGGCCCTAATTAATGAAAAACTGTTTTTT. Its protein is CASSETGALINEKLFF. The V call is TRBV9, the J call TRBJ1-4; 8 bases match TRBD1. The V and J ends lost 3 bases and 4 bases, in that order; junction bases with no gene match: 8. There are 16 residues in the CDR3. Germline CDR1 and CDR2: SGDLS and YYNGEE. Full variable domain (rest looked up from reference TRBV9 and TRBJ1-4): DSGVTQTPKHLITATGQRVTLRCSPRSGDLSVYWYQQSLDQGLQFLIQYYNGEERAKGNILERFSAQQFPDLHSELNLSSLELGDSALYFCASSETGALINEKLFFGSGTQLSVL.

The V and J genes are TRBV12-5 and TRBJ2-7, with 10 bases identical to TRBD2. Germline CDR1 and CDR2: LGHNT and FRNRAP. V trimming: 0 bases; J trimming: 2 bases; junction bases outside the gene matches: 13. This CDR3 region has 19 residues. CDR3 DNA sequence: TGTGCTAGTGGTTTGGTACGTGCTCCGGCTAGCGGGAGAGCCTACGAGCAGTACGTC. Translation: CASGLVRAPASGRAYEQYV.

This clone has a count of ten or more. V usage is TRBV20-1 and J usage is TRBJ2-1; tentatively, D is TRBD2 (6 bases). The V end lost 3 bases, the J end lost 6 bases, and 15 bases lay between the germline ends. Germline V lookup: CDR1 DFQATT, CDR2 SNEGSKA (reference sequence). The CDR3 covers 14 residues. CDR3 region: CSASRRARANEQFF. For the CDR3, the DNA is TGCAGTGCTAGCCGGAGGGCCAGGGCCAATGAGCAGTTCTTC.

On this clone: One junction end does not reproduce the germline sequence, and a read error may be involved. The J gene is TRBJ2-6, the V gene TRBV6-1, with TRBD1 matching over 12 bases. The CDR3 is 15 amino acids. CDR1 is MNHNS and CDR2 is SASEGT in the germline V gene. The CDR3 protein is CARGTGGSGANVMTF. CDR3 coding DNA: TGTGCCAGAGGGACAGGGGGCTCTGGGGCCAACGTCATGACTTTC.

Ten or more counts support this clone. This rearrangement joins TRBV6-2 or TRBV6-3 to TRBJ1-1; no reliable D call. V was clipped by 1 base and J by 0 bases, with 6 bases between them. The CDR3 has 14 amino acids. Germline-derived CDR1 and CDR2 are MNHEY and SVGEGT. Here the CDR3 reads CASSYLSLNTEAFF. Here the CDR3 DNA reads TGTGCCAGCAGTTACTTATCGCTGAACACTGAAGCTTTCTTT.

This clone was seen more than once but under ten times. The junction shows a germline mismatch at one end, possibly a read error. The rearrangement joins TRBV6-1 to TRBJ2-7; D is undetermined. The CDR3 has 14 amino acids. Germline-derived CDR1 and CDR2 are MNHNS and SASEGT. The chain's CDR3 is CASRTISATYEQCF. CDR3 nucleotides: TGTGCCAGCAGAACCATCTCTGCCACCTACGAGCAGTGCTTC.

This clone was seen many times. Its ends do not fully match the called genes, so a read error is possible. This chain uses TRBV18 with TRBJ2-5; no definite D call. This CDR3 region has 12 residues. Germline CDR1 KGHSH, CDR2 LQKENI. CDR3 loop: CASSPPQGTQYF. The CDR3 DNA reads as TGTGCCAGCTCACCACCGCAAGGGACCCAGTACTTC.

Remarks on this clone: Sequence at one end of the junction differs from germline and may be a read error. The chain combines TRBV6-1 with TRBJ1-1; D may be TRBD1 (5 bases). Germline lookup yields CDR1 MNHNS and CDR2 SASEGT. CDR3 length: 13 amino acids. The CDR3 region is CASRRDGNTEALF. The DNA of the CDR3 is TGTGCCAGCAGACGGGACGGAAACACTGAAGCTTTATTT.

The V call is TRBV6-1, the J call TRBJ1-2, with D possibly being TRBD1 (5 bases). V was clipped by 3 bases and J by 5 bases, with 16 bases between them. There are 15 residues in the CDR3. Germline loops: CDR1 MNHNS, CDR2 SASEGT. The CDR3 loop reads CASSEGGKGKYGYTF. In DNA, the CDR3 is TGTGCCAGCAGTGAGGGGGGGAAAGGGAAATATGGCTACACCTTC.

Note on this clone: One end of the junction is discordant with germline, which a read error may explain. CDR3: CASSWGLGRPHHF. The CDR3 DNA reads TGTGCCAGCAGTTGGGGACTCGGTCGGCCCCATCATTTT. The rearrangement joins TRBV6-1 to TRBJ1-5; D may be TRBD1 (5 bases). CDR3 length: 13 amino acids. Germline V gene sequence: CDR1 MNHNS, CDR2 SASEGT.